This T cell receptor (beta chain) was sequenced during a study of human T cells and chemical hapten exposure. Study overall: Patch tests delivered 0.01% DPC to the upper back and were evaluated at 6 days. Variability of per-sample TCR yields stemmed mainly from small differences in pooled library volume. Study results and caveats: TCRs above 1 in 1000 frequency stayed constant with DPC sensitization.

Sample time point: patch test 3, about 24 weeks after DPC sensitization. Treatment denoted: therapeutic diphenylcyclopropenone sensitization with weekly scalp DPC. Non-pregnant alopecia patients aged 18 to 70, suitable for DPC therapy. TCRdb re-called the RACE reads through MiXCR, storing one row per CDR3 protein. The table records approximately 71,000 distinct CDR3 sequences, more than 9.5% of them present only once. This clonotype has only a few counts. Its antigen is not known. The ends lost 3 bases at V and 11 bases at J; junction bases unmatched: 6. The CDR3 sequence is 13 residues long. Germline values: CDR1 MNHEY, CDR2 SMNVEV (reference sequence).

The J gene is TRBJ1-1, the V gene TRBV27; 10 nucleotides align to TRBD1. This receptor was taken from a woman aged 50 to 65 with alopecia areata. Some clones in this sample may be carry-over from other donors' samples. The sequencing here drew on whole blood, taken in connection with sensitization to the hapten diphenylcyclopropenone (DPC). DNA for the CDR3: TGTGCCAGCAGTTTTCGGACAGGGGGACGGGCTTTCTTT. The encoded protein is CASSFRTGGRAFF.